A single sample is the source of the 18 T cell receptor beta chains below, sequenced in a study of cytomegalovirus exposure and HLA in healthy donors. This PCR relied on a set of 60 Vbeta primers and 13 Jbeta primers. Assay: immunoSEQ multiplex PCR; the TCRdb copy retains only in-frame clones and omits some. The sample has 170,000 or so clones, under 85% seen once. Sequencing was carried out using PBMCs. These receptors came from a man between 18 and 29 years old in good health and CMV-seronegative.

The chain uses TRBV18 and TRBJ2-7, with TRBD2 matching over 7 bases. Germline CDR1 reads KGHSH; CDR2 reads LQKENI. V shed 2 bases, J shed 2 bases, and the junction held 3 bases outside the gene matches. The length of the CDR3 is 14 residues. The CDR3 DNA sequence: TGTGCCAGCTCACCAGAGCGGGGAGCCTACGAGCAGTACTTC. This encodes CASSPERGAYEQYF.

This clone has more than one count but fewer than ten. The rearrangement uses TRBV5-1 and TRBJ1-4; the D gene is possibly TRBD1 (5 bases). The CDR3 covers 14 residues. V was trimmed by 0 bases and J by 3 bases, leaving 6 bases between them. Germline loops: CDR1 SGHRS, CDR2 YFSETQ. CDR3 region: CASSLEGANEKLFF. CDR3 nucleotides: TGCGCCAGCAGCTTGGAAGGGGCTAATGAAAAACTGTTTTTT.

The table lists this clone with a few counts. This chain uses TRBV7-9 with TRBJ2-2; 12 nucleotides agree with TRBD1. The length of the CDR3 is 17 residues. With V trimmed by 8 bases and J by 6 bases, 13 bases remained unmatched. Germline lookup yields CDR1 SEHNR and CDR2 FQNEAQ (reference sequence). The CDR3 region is CASQHRDRGRQAGELFF. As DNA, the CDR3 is TGTGCCAGCCAACACCGGGACAGGGGGCGCCAGGCCGGGGAGCTGTTTTTT.

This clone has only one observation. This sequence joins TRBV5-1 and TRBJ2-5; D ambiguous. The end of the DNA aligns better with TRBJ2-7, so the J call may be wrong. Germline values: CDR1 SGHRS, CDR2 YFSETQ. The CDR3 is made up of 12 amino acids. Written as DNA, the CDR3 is TGCGCCAGCAACGATACCCCTTACGAGCAGTACTTC. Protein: CASNDTPYEQYF.

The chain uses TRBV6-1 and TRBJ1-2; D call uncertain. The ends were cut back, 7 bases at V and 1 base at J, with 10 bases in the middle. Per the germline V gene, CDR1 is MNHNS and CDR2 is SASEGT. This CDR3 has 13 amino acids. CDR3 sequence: CASTRGSNYGYTF. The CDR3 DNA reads TGTGCCAGCACGCGGGGAAGTAACTATGGCTACACCTTC.

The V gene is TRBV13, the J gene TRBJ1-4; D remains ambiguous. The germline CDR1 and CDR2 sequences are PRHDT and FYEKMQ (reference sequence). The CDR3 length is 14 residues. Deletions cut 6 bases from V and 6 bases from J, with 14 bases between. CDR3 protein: CASSSIYAHEKLFF. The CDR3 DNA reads TGTGCCAGCAGTTCCATCTATGCCCATGAAAAACTGTTTTTT.

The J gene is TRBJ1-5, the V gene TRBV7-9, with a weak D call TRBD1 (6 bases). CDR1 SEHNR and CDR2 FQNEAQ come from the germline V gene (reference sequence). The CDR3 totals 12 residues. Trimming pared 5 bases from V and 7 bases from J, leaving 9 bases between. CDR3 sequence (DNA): TGTGCCAGCAGCCCGCAGGGGCAGCCCCAGCATTTT. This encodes CASSPQGQPQHF. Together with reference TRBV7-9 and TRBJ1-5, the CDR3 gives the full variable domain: DTGVSQNPRHKITKRGQNVTFRCDPISEHNRLYWYRQTLGQGPEFLTYFQNEAQLEKSRLLSDRFSAERPKGSFSTLEIQRTEQGDSAMYLCASSPQGQPQHFGDGTRLSIL.

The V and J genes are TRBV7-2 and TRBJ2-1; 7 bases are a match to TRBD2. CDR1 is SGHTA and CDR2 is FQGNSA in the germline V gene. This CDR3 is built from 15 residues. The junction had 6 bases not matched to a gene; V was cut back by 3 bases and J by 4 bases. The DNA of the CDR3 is TGTGCCAGCAGCTTGGGCGGGAGTTGGTACAATGAGCAGTTCTTC. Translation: CASSLGGSWYNEQFF.

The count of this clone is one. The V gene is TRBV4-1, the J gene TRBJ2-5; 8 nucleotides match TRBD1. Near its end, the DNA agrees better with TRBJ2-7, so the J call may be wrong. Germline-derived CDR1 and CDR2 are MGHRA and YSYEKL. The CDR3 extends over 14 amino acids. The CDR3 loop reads CASSHPGTGGEQYF. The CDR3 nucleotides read TGCGCCAGCAGCCATCCCGGGACAGGCGGCGAGCAGTACTTC.

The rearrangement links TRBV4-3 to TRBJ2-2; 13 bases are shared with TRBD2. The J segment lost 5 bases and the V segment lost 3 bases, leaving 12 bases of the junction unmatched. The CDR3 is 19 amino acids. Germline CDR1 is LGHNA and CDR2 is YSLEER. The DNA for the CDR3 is TGCGCCAGCAGCCAGGGCCGACTAGCGGGAGGAACCTGGACCGGGGAGCTGTTTTTT. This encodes CASSQGRLAGGTWTGELFF.

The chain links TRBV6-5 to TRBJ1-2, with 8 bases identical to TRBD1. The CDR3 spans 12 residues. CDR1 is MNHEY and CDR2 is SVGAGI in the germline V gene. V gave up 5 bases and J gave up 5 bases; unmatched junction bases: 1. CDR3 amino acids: CASSGQGYGYTF. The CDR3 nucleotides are TGTGCCAGCAGTGGACAGGGATATGGCTACACCTTC.

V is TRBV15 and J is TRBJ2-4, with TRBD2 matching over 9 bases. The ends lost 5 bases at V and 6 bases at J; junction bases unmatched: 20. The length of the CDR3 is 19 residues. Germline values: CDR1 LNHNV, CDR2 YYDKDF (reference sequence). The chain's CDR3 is CATSGRGGSGREGLNIQYF. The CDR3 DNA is TGTGCCACCAGCGGCCGGGGGGGTAGCGGGAGAGAAGGTTTAAACATTCAGTACTTC.

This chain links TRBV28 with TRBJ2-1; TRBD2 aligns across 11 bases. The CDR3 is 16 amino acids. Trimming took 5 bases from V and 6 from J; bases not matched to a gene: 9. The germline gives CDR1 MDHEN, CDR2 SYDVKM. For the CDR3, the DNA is TGTGCCAGCAGTCTTTTACTAGCGGGAGAAGGCAATGAGCAGTTCTTC. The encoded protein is CASSLLLAGEGNEQFF.

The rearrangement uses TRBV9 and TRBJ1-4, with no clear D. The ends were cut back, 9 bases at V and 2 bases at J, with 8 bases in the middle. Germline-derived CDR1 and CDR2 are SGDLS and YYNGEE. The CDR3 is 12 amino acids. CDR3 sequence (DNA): TGTGCCATACTGCTGACTAATGAAAAACTGTTTTTT. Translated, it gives CAILLTNEKLFF.

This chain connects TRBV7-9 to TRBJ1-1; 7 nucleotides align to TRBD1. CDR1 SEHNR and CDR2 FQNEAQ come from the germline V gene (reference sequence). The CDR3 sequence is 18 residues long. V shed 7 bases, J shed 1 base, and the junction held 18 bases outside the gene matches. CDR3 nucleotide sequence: TGTGCCAGCAACTTTCCCATTCAGGGGGGCGCGACGAACACTGAAGCTTTCTTT. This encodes CASNFPIQGGATNTEAFF. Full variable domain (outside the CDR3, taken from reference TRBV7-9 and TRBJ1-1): DTGVSQNPRHKITKRGQNVTFRCDPISEHNRLYWYRQTLGQGPEFLTYFQNEAQLEKSRLLSDRFSAERPKGSFSTLEIQRTEQGDSAMYLCASNFPIQGGATNTEAFFGQGTRLTVV.

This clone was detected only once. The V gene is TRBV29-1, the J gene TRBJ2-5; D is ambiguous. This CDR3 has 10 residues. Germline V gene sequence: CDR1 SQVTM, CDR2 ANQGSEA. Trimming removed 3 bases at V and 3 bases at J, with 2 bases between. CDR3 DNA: TGCAGCGTTGATAAAGAGACCCAGTACTTC. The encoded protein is CSVDKETQYF.

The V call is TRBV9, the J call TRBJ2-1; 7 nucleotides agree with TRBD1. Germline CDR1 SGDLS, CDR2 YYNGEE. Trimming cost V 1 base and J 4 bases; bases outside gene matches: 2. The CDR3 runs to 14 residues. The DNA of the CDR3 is TGTGCCAGCAGCGTAACAGGGGTGTACAATGAGCAGTTCTTC. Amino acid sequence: CASSVTGVYNEQFF.

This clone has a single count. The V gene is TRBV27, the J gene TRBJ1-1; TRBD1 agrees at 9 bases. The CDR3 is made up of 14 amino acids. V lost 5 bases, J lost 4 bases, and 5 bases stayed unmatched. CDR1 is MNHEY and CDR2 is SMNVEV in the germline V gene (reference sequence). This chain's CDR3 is CASSLTGGGTEAFF. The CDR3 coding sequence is TGTGCCAGCAGTCTGACAGGGGGGGGCACTGAAGCTTTCTTT.